This T cell receptor (beta chain) was captured by sequencing in a study of blood T cell repertoires in COVID-19. Here immunoSEQ multiplex PCR was the method, and the copy in TCRdb shows in-frame clones only, minus some. This sample carries 200,000 to 250,000 clones, more than 70% of them seen once, and the ten largest clones take 3% to 4.5%. The receptor comes from a woman older than 75 with acute or convalescent COVID-19. What was sequenced was peripheral blood.

The CDR3 region has the DNA TGTGCCAGCAGCCAAGATTTGGGGAGAAGTTCACCCCTCCACTTT. It codes for CASSQDLGRSSPLHF. The chain employs TRBV3-1 (or the pseudogene TRBV3-2) and TRBJ1-6; D ambiguous. Germline V gives CDR1 LGHDT, CDR2 YNNKEL (reference sequence). V was shortened by 0 bases and J by 9 bases, with 12 bases between the two germline ends. There are 15 residues in the CDR3.